Reported below is one T cell receptor beta chain. Antigen unknown. This record comes from a study of T cell clones after liver transplantation. Across the whole study: Tolerant meant at least one year fully off immunosuppression without liver enzymes above twice normal. Blood was drawn pre-transplant, before withdrawal, and after full or failed withdrawal. Notes on the study in general: Compared with third party-reactive sequences, donor-reactive ones declined more, independent of withdrawal success.

TCRdb keeps only in-frame clones here, not all; method: immunoSEQ multiplex PCR. The sample gives 45,000 to 60,000 clones, around three quarters of which show up once; about 2.6% is in the top ten. The CDR3 runs 16 residues. V was shortened by 0 bases and J by 9 bases, with 16 bases between the two germline ends. Germline CDR1 and CDR2: SGHRS and YFSETQ. The starting material was CD4+ T cells from blood, obtained at the approximately 15-month timepoint. The rearrangement uses TRBV5-1 and TRBJ1-6; D not certain. The source of this sequence is a human patient who received a liver transplant. A subset of T cells may come from the graft donor. The CDR3 region is CASSLDRFSPLSPLHF. CDR3 sequence (DNA): TGCGCCAGCAGCTTGGACCGATTTTCGCCGCTTTCACCCCTCCACTTT.